The next 4 T cell receptor beta chains were all read from a single sample in a study of T cell responses to AZD1222 COVID-19 vaccine. Sequenced by immunoSEQ multiplex PCR; TCRdb stores in-frame clones only, minus some. The data show 150,000 to 200,000 clones, approximately 93% seen once. The sample was peripheral blood, taken on day 0 of AZD1222 vaccination. The receptors here all came from an adult in good health.

V gene TRBV27 combines with J gene TRBJ2-7, with 8 bases lining up with TRBD2. The CDR3 spans 14 residues. Losses at the gene ends were 5 bases for V and 0 bases for J; bases not matched to a gene: 3. Germline CDR1 and CDR2: MNHEY and SMNVEV (reference sequence). CDR3: CASSGLAGSYEQYF. The CDR3 DNA is TGTGCCAGCAGTGGGCTAGCGGGCTCCTACGAGCAGTACTTC.

J is TRBJ1-4 and V is TRBV5-1; D unclear. Germline loops: CDR1 SGHRS, CDR2 YFSETQ. V was pared by 0 bases and J by 8 bases, with 11 bases between. The CDR3 has 14 residues. Here the CDR3 reads CASSLALSGEKLFF. The CDR3 DNA reads as TGCGCCAGCAGCTTGGCCCTTAGCGGGGAAAAACTGTTTTTT.

The chain recombines TRBV14 with TRBJ1-2; D not certain. Trimming pared 2 bases from V and 6 bases from J, leaving 10 bases between. CDR1 is SGHDN and CDR2 is FVKESK in the germline V gene. The length of the CDR3 is 13 residues. The CDR3, as DNA: TGTGCCAGCAGCCAACGAACCTCGGATGGCTACACCTTC. Its translation: CASSQRTSDGYTF.

The chain is built from TRBV15 and TRBJ2-7; no clear D gene. V was clipped by 0 bases and J by 5 bases, with 11 bases between them. The length of the CDR3 is 14 residues. Germline CDR1 is LNHNV and CDR2 is YYDKDF (reference sequence). The CDR3 DNA is TGTGCCACCAGCAGAGATTTTATCGACCACGAGCAGTACTTC. This gives the protein CATSRDFIDHEQYF.